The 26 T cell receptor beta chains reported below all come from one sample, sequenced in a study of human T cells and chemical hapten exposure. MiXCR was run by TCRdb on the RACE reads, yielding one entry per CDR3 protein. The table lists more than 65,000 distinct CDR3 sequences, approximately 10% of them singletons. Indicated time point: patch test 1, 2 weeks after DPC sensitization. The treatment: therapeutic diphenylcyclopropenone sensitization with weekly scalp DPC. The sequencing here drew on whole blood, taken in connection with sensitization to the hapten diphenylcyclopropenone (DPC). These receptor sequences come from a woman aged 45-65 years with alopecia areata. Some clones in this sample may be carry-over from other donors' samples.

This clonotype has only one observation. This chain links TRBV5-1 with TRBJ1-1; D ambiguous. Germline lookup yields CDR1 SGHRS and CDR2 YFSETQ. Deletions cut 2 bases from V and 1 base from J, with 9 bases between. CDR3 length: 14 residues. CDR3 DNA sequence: TGCGCCAGCAGCTTATCAGCAGCGAACACTGAAGCTTTCTTT. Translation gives CASSLSAANTEAFF.

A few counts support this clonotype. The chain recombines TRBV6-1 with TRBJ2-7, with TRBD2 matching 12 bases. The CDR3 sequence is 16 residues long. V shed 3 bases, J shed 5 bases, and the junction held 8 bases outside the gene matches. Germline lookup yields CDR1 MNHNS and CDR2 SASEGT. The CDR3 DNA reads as TGTGCCAGCAGTGACAGTCGGACTAGCGGGATCCACGAGCAGTACTTC. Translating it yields CASSDSRTSGIHEQYF.

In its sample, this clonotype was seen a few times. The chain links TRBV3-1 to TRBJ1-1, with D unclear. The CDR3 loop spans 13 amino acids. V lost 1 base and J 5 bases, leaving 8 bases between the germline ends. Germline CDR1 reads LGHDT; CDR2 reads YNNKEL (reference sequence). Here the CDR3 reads CASSQVPGTEAFF. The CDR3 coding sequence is TGTGCCAGCAGCCAAGTCCCGGGGACTGAAGCTTTCTTT. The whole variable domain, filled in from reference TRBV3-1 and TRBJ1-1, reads DTAVSQTPKYLVTQMGNDKSIKCEQNLGHDTMYWYKQDSKKFLKIMFSYNNKELIINETVPNRFSPKSPDKAHLNLHINSLELGDSAVYFCASSQVPGTEAFFGQGTRLTVV.

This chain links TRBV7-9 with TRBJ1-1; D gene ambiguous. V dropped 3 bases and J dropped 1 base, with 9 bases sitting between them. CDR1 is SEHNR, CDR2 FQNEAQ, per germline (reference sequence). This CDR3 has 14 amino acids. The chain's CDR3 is CASSFPTKNTEAFF. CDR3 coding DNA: TGTGCCAGCAGCTTTCCGACAAAGAACACTGAAGCTTTCTTT.

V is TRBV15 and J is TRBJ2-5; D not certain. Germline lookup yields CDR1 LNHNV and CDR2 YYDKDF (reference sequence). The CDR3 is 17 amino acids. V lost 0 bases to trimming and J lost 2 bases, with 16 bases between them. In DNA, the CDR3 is TGTGCCACCAGCAGAGAACGATCCATCGACGATCAAGAGACCCAGTACTTC. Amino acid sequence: CATSRERSIDDQETQYF.

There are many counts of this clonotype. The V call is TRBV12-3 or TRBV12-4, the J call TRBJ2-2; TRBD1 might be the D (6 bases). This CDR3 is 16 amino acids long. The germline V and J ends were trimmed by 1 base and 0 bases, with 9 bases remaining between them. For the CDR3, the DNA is TGTGCCAGCAGTTTAGACAGGGCACCGAACACCGGGGAGCTGTTTTTT. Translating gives CASSLDRAPNTGELFF.

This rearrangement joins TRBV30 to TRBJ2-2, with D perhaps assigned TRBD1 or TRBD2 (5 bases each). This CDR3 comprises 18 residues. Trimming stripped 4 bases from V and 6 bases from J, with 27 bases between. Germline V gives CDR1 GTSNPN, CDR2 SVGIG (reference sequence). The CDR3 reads CAWTSRSGSALVSGELFF. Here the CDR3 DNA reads TGTGCCTGGACGTCCCGTTCAGGGAGCGCGCTCGTGTCCGGGGAGCTGTTTTTT.

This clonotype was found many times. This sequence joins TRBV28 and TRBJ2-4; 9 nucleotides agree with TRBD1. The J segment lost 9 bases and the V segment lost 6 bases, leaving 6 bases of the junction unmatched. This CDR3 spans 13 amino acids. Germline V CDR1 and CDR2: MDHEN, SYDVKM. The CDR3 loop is CASRLDRGGIQYF. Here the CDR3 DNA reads TGTGCCAGCAGATTGGACAGGGGAGGCATTCAGTACTTC.

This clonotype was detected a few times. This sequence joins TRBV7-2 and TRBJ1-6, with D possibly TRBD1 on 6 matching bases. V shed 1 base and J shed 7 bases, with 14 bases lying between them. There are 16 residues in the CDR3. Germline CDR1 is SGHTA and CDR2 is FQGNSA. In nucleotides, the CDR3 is TGTGCCAGCAGCTTAGAATTAGGGGGAGGCAATTCACCCCTCCACTTT. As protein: CASSLELGGGNSPLHF.

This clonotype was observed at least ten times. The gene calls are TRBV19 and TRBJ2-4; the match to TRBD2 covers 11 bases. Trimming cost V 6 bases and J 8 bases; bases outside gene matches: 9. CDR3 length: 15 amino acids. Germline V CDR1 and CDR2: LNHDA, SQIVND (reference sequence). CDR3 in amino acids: CASRFPTSGKDIQYF. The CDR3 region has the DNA TGTGCCAGTAGATTCCCGACTAGCGGGAAGGACATTCAGTACTTC.

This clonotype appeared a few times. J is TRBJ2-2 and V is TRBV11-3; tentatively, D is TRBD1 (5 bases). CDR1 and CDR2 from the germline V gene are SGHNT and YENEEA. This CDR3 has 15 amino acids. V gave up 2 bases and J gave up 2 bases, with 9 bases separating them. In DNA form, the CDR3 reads TGTGCCAGCAGCTTAAGGCAGGGAAACACCGGGGAGCTGTTTTTT. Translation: CASSLRQGNTGELFF.

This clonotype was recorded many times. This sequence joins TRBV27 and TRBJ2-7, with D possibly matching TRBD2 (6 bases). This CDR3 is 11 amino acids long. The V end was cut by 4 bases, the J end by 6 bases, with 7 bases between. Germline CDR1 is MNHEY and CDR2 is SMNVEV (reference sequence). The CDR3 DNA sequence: TGTGCCAGCAGTTGGAGGGGCGAGCAGTACTTC. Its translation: CASSWRGEQYF.

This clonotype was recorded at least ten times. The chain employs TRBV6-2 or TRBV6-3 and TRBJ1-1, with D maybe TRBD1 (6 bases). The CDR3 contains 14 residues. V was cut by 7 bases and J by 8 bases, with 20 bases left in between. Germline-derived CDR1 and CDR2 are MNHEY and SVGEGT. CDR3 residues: CASITRGAGGEAFF. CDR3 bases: TGTGCCAGCATTACCCGCGGGGCCGGGGGCGAAGCTTTCTTT.

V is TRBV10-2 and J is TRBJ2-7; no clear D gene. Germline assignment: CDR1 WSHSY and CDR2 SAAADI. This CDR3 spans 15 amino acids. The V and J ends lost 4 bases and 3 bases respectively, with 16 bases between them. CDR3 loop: CASSVPDRPVYEQYF. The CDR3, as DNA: TGCGCCAGCAGTGTCCCGGACCGACCGGTCTACGAGCAGTACTTC.

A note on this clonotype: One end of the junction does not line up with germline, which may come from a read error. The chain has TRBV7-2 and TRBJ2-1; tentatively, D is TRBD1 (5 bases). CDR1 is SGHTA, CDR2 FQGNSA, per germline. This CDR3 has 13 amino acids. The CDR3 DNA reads TGTGCCAGCAGCTTTAGTGGGGCTCCGATCCAGGGTTTC. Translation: CASSFSGAPIQGF.

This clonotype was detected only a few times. The CDR3 region is CASSPRDREKTQYF. In DNA, the CDR3 is TGTGCCAGCTCACCGAGGGACAGGGAAAAGACCCAGTACTTC. The rearrangement uses TRBV18 and TRBJ2-5; 9 bases agree with TRBD1. V shed 3 bases, J shed 6 bases, and the junction held 5 bases outside the gene matches. Germline lookup yields CDR1 KGHSH and CDR2 LQKENI. This CDR3 has 14 amino acids.

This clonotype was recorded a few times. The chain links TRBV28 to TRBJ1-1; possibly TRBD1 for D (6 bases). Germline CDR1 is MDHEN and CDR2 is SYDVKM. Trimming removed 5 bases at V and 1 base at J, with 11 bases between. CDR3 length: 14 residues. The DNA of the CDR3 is TGTGCCAGCAGTCCGGACAGCAGGAACACTGAAGCTTTCTTT. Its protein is CASSPDSRNTEAFF.

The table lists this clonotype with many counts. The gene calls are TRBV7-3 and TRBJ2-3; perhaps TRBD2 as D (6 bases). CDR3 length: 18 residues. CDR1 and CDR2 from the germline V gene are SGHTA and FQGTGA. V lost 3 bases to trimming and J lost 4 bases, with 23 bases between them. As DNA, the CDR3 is TGTGCCAGCAGCTTCCCCCGCCGGAGGACTAAGCAGGCAGATACGCAGTATTTT. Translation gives CASSFPRRRTKQADTQYF.

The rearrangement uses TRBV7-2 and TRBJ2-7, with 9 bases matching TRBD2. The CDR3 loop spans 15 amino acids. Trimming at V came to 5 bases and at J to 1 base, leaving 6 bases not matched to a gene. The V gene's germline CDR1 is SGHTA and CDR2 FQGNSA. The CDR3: CASSVGLASSYEQYF. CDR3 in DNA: TGTGCCAGCAGCGTGGGACTAGCATCTTCCTACGAGCAGTACTTC.

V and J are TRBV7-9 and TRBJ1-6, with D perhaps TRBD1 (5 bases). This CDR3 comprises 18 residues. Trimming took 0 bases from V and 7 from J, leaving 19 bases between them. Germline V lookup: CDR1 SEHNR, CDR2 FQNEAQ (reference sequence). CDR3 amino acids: CASSLALAGTVGNSPLHF. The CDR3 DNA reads TGTGCCAGCAGCTTAGCGTTAGCGGGGACGGTCGGCAATTCACCCCTCCACTTT.

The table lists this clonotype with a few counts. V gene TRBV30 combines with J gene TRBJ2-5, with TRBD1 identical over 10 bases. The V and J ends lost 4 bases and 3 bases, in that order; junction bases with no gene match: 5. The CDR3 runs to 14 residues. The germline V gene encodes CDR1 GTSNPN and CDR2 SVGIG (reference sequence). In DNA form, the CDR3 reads TGTGCCTGGACGGGACAGGGGCGGGAAGAGACCCAGTACTTC. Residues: CAWTGQGREETQYF.

In nucleotides, the CDR3 is TGTGCCAGCAGCCAAGAATTGCTCGGGCCGTCCCACCTTTCAACGGCTGAAGCTTTCTTT. Translating gives CASSQELLGPSHLSTAEAFF. The chain employs TRBV3-1 and TRBJ1-1, with D unclear. The CDR3 spans 20 residues. Germline CDR1 LGHDT, CDR2 YNNKEL (reference sequence). V was clipped by 0 bases and J by 6 bases, with 29 bases between them.

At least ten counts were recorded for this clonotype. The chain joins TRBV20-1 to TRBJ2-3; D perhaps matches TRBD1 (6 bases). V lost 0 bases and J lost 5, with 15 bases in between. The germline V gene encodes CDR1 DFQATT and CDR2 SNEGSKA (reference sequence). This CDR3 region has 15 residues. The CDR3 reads CSARDGGSSRDTQYF. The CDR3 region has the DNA TGCAGTGCTAGAGATGGGGGCTCCTCTAGAGATACGCAGTATTTT.

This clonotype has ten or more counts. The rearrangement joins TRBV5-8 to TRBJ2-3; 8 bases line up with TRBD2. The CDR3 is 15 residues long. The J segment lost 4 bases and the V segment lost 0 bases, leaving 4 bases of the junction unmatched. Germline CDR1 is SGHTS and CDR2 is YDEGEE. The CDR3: CASSLGAGVADTQYF. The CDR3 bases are TGTGCCAGCAGCTTGGGAGCGGGAGTTGCAGATACGCAGTATTTT.

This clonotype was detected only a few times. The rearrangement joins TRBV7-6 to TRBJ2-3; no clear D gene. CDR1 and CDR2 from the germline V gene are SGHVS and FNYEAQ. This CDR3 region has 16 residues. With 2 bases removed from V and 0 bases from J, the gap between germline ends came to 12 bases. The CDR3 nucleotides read TGTGCCAGCAGCTTATTGGGGTCCACTAGCACAGATACGCAGTATTTT. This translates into CASSLLGSTSTDTQYF.

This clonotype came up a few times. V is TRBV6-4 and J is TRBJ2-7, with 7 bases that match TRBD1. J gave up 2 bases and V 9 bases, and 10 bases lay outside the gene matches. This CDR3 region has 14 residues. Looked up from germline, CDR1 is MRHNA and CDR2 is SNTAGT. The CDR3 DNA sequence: TGTGCCAGTACACGGGACAGCGGCGCCTACGAGCAGTACTTC. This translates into CASTRDSGAYEQYF.